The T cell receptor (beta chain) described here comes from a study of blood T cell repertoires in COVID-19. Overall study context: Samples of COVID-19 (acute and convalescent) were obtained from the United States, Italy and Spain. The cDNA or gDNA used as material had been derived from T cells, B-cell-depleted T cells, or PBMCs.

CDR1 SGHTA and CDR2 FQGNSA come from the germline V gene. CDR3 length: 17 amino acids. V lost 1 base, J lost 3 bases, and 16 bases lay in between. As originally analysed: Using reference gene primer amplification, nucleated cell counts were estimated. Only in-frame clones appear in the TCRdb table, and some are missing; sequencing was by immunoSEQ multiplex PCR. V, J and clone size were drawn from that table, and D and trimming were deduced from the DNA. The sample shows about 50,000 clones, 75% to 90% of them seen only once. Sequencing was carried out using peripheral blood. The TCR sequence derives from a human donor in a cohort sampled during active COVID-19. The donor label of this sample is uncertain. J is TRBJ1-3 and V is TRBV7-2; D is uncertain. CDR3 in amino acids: CASSLVLASTIGNTIYF. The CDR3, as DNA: TGTGCCAGCAGCTTAGTCCTTGCCAGTACGATTGGAAACACCATATATTTT.